The rows below give T cell receptor beta chains drawn from one sample of a study of shared clonotypes between healthy human individuals. Sequencing was performed with immunoSEQ multiplex PCR; in TCRdb, only in-frame clones are kept and a portion is missing. This table has millions of clones, 85% to 95% appearing once. The sample comprised naive CD4+ T cells sorted from blood. The receptors derive from a man aged 18 to 35 in good health. CDR3s include the opening cysteine and the closing phenylalanine or tryptophan. Each record gives: V gene, D gene, J gene, clone size, CDR3 length, CDR3 protein, CDR3 DNA. The D gene is left open where the match is weak. Not every row has a clone size; where given, it reads once, few, many or a size class.

V: TRBV18; D: -; J: TRBJ1-2; size: -; length: 13; CDR3: CASSTQGIYGYTF; DNA: TGTGCCAGCTCAACTCAGGGGATCTATGGCTACACCTTC
V: TRBV18; D: TRBD1; J: TRBJ2-2; size: -; length: 15; CDR3: CASSSGTGDTGELFF; DNA: TGTGCCAGCTCATCCGGGACAGGGGACACCGGGGAGCTGTTTTTT
V: TRBV7-2; D: TRBD1; J: TRBJ2-7; size: -; length: 16; CDR3: CASSLGRQGRAYEQYF; DNA: TGTGCCAGCAGCTTAGGGCGACAGGGACGGGCCTACGAGCAGTACTTC
V: TRBV2; D: -; J: TRBJ1-4; size: -; length: 15; CDR3: CASSDLDPTGEKLFF; DNA: TGTGCCAGCAGTGACCTGGACCCCACCGGTGAAAAACTGTTTTTT
V: TRBV27; D: -; J: TRBJ2-2; size: -; length: 10; CDR3: CANKFGELFF; DNA: TGTGCCAACAAATTTGGGGAGCTGTTTTTT
V: TRBV5-4; D: -; J: TRBJ1-2; size: -; length: 14; CDR3: CASSQGGGVEGYTF; DNA: TGTGCCAGCAGCCAGGGAGGGGGAGTGGAGGGCTACACCTTC
V: TRBV6-1; D: TRBD1; J: TRBJ1-2; size: -; length: 18; CDR3: CASSERRGQGQANYGYTF; DNA: TGTGCCAGCAGTGAAAGGAGGGGACAGGGTCAAGCTAACTATGGCTACACCTTC
V: TRBV29-1; D: -; J: TRBJ2-7; size: -; length: 12; CDR3: CSVEGTAYEQYF; DNA: TGCAGCGTTGAAGGGACAGCCTACGAGCAGTACTTC
V: TRBV5-1; D: TRBD2; J: TRBJ2-6; size: once; length: 17; CDR3: CASSLVAGGPGANVLTF; DNA: TGCGCCAGCAGCTTGGTAGCGGGAGGGCCTGGGGCCAACGTCCTGACTTTC
V: TRBV6-5; D: TRBD1; J: TRBJ1-6; size: -; length: 15; CDR3: CASSSKTGVNSPLHF; DNA: TGTGCCAGCAGTTCTAAGACAGGGGTGAATTCACCCCTCCACTTT
V: TRBV2; D: -; J: TRBJ1-5; size: -; length: 14; CDR3: CASSAGASNQPQHF; DNA: TGTGCCAGCAGTGCCGGGGCTAGCAATCAGCCCCAGCATTTT
V: TRBV5-1; D: TRBD2; J: TRBJ2-2; size: -; length: 15; CDR3: CASSPSGRESGELFF; DNA: TGCGCCAGCAGCCCCAGCGGGAGAGAGTCCGGGGAGCTGTTTTTT
V: TRBV18; D: -; J: TRBJ1-1; size: -; length: 13; CDR3: CASHSARNTEAFF; DNA: TGTGCCAGCCACTCCGCGAGGAACACTGAAGCTTTCTTT
V: TRBV18; D: -; J: TRBJ1-1; size: -; length: 15; CDR3: CASSPPSGRFTEAFF; DNA: TGTGCCAGCTCACCACCATCAGGGAGGTTCACTGAAGCTTTCTTT
V: TRBV5-1; D: -; J: TRBJ2-1; size: -; length: 14; CDR3: CASSLFETYNEQFF; DNA: TGCGCCAGCAGCTTGTTCGAGACCTACAATGAGCAGTTCTTC
V: TRBV5-1; D: -; J: TRBJ2-5; size: -; length: 15; CDR3: CASSSNPGHQETQYF; DNA: TGCGCCAGCAGCTCAAACCCAGGCCACCAAGAGACCCAGTACTTC
V: TRBV27; D: TRBD2; J: TRBJ2-7; size: once; length: 15; CDR3: CASSPRLAGAYEQYF; DNA: TGTGCCAGCAGTCCACGACTAGCGGGAGCCTACGAGCAGTACTTC
V: TRBV30; D: -; J: TRBJ2-1; size: -; length: 13; CDR3: CAWSVSRANEQFF; DNA: TGTGCCTGGAGTGTAAGCCGGGCCAATGAGCAGTTCTTC
V: TRBV7-2; D: -; J: TRBJ2-1; size: -; length: 16; CDR3: CASRTTGISGRNEQFF; DNA: TGTGCCAGCCGGACGACAGGGATCAGCGGGAGAAATGAGCAGTTCTTC
V: TRBV6-1; D: -; J: TRBJ1-5; size: -; length: 14; CDR3: CASSGSDSNQPQHF; DNA: TGTGCCAGCAGTGGCTCAGATAGCAATCAGCCCCAGCATTTT
V: TRBV30; D: -; J: TRBJ1-1; size: -; length: 13; CDR3: CAWRMGANTEAFF; DNA: TGTGCCTGGAGGATGGGGGCGAACACTGAAGCTTTCTTT
V: TRBV19; D: -; J: TRBJ1-2; size: -; length: 13; CDR3: CASSMVMQNGYTF; DNA: TGTGCCAGTAGTATGGTTATGCAGAATGGCTACACCTTC
V: TRBV19; D: TRBD2; J: TRBJ2-3; size: -; length: 16; CDR3: CASSIELAAITDTQYF; DNA: TGTGCCAGTAGTATAGAACTAGCGGCCATCACAGATACGCAGTATTTT
V: TRBV13; D: TRBD2; J: TRBJ2-7; size: -; length: 15; CDR3: CASSLGRAGSYEQYF; DNA: TGTGCCAGCAGCCTGGGGAGGGCCGGCTCCTACGAGCAGTACTTC
V: TRBV5-1; D: TRBD2; J: TRBJ2-5; size: -; length: 14; CDR3: CASSFGQGGETQYF; DNA: TGCGCCAGCAGCTTTGGGCAGGGAGGGGAGACCCAGTACTTC
V: TRBV19; D: -; J: TRBJ1-4; size: once; length: 15; CDR3: CASSANTRHGEKLFF; DNA: TGTGCCAGTAGTGCTAACACAAGGCACGGTGAAAAACTGTTTTTT
V: TRBV4-1; D: -; J: TRBJ2-1; size: once; length: 18; CDR3: CASSQDLGGAATYNEQFF; DNA: TGCGCCAGCAGCCAAGATCTGGGCGGCGCGGCTACCTACAATGAGCAGTTCTTC
V: TRBV27; D: -; J: TRBJ2-2; size: -; length: 14; CDR3: CASSRQRSTGELFF; DNA: TGTGCCAGCAGTAGACAGAGGTCAACCGGGGAGCTGTTTTTT
V: TRBV9; D: -; J: TRBJ1-2; size: -; length: 16; CDR3: CASSRPGQEGNYGYTF; DNA: TGTGCCAGCAGCCGACCGGGGCAGGAAGGCAACTATGGCTACACCTTC
V: TRBV27; D: -; J: TRBJ2-6; size: once; length: 14; CDR3: CASRPSSGANVLTF; DNA: TGTGCCAGCCGACCTAGCTCTGGGGCCAACGTCCTGACTTTC
V: TRBV7-8; D: -; J: TRBJ1-2; size: -; length: 11; CDR3: CASSLDGGATF; DNA: TGTGCCAGCAGCTTAGACGGGGGTGCCACCTTC
V: TRBV5-1; D: TRBD2; J: TRBJ2-7; size: -; length: 17; CDR3: CASSLLSSGGASYEQYF; DNA: TGCGCCAGCAGCTTGCTCTCTAGCGGGGGGGCCTCCTACGAGCAGTACTTC
V: TRBV29-1; D: -; J: TRBJ2-7; size: -; length: 12; CDR3: CSVEQRQDEQYF; DNA: TGCAGCGTTGAACAACGGCAAGACGAGCAGTACTTC
V: TRBV5-1; D: -; J: TRBJ1-3; size: -; length: 15; CDR3: CASSSGTVGGNTIYF; DNA: TGCGCCAGCAGCTCAGGGACCGTGGGAGGAAACACCATATATTTT
V: TRBV10-1; D: -; J: TRBJ1-1; size: -; length: 17; CDR3: CASPLKPRTERAPEAFF; DNA: TGCGCCAGCCCTCTTAAACCCAGGACAGAACGGGCCCCTGAAGCTTTCTTT
V: TRBV7-9; D: -; J: TRBJ2-7; size: once; length: 13; CDR3: CASSVDRTYEQYF; DNA: TGTGCCAGCAGCGTCGACAGAACCTACGAGCAGTACTTC
V: TRBV28; D: -; J: TRBJ1-2; size: -; length: 13; CDR3: CASSSQGRGGYTF; DNA: TGTGCCAGCAGTTCACAGGGCAGGGGCGGCTACACCTTC
V: TRBV11-2; D: -; J: TRBJ2-7; size: many; length: 15; CDR3: CASRRDPILTYEQYF; DNA: TGTGCCAGCAGGCGGGATCCGATCCTAACCTACGAGCAGTACTTC
V: TRBV6-1; D: -; J: TRBJ2-1; size: -; length: 16; CDR3: CASSEEQFPSYNEQFF; DNA: TGTGCCAGCAGTGAAGAACAGTTTCCATCTTACAATGAGCAGTTCTTC
V: TRBV5-1; D: -; J: TRBJ2-4; size: -; length: 16; CDR3: CASSLGGGQAKNIQYF; DNA: TGCGCCAGCAGCTTGGGTGGGGGGCAAGCCAAAAACATTCAGTACTTC
V: TRBV13; D: -; J: TRBJ2-3; size: -; length: 14; CDR3: CASSPGLGTDTQYF; DNA: TGTGCCAGCAGCCCGGGACTCGGCACAGATACGCAGTATTTT
V: TRBV5-6; D: -; J: TRBJ2-7; size: -; length: 17; CDR3: CASSLLKEGEYSAEQYF; DNA: TGTGCCAGCAGCCTTCTGAAGGAGGGAGAGTATAGCGCCGAGCAGTACTTC
V: TRBV7-9; D: TRBD1; J: TRBJ1-1; size: once; length: 15; CDR3: CASSEDRELGTEAFF; DNA: TGTGCCAGCAGCGAGGACAGGGAGTTGGGCACTGAAGCTTTCTTT
V: TRBV19; D: -; J: TRBJ2-7; size: -; length: 15; CDR3: CASSIEAGPTYEQYF; DNA: TGTGCCAGTAGTATAGAGGCAGGACCAACCTACGAGCAGTACTTC
V: TRBV10-3; D: -; J: TRBJ2-1; size: -; length: 14; CDR3: CAISGGSGYNEQFF; DNA: TGTGCCATCAGTGGCGGATCGGGTTACAATGAGCAGTTCTTC
V: TRBV7-3; D: TRBD1; J: TRBJ1-5; size: -; length: 15; CDR3: CASSLRGHGNQPQHF; DNA: TGTGCCAGCAGCCTCAGGGGGCATGGCAATCAGCCCCAGCATTTT
V: TRBV5-1; D: -; J: TRBJ2-2; size: -; length: 13; CDR3: CASSLGNTGELFF; DNA: TGCGCCAGCAGCTTAGGGAACACCGGGGAGCTGTTTTTT
V: TRBV7-2; D: TRBD2; J: TRBJ2-1; size: -; length: 14; CDR3: CASSPWTSENEQFF; DNA: TGTGCCAGCAGCCCCTGGACTAGTGAGAATGAGCAGTTCTTC
V: TRBV25-1; D: TRBD2; J: TRBJ2-7; size: -; length: 13; CDR3: CASSDGGSREQYF; DNA: TGTGCCAGCAGTGACGGGGGGTCCCGCGAGCAGTACTTC